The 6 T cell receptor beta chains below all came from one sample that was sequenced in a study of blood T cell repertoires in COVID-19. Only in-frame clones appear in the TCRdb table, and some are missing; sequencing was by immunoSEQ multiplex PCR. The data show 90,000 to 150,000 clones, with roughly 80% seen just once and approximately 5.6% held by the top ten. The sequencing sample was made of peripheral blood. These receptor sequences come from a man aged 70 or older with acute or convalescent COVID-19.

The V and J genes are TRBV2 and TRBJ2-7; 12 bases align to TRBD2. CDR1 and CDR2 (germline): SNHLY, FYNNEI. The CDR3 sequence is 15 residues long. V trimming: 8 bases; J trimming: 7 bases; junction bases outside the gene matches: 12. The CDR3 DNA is TGTGCCAGCGGCCGAGGACTAGCGGGGCCCCGGGAGCAGTACTTC. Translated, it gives CASGRGLAGPREQYF.

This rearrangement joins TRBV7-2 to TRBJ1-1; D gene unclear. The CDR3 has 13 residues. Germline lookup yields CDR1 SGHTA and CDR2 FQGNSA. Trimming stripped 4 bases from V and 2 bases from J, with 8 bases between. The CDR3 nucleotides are TGTGCCAGCAGCTCGGACTTTAACACTGAAGCTTTCTTT. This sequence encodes CASSSDFNTEAFF. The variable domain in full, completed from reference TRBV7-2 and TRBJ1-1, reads GAGVSQSPSNKVTEKGKDVELRCDPISGHTALYWYRQSLGQGLEFLIYFQGNSAPDKSGLPSDRFSAERTGGSVSTLTIQRTQQEDSAVYLCASSSDFNTEAFFGQGTRLTVV.

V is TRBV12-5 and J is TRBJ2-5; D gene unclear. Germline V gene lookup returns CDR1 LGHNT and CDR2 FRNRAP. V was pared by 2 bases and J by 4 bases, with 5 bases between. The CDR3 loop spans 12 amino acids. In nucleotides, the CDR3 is TGTGCTAGTGGTTTGAACAGAGAGACCCAGTACTTC. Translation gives CASGLNRETQYF.

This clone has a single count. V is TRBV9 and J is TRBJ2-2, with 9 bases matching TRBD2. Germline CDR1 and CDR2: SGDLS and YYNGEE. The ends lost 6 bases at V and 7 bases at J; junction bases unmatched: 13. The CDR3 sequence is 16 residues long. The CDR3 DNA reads TGTGCCAGCACCCCATCGGCGGGGGGGCGAGGCGGGGAGCTGTTTTTT. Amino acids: CASTPSAGGRGGELFF.

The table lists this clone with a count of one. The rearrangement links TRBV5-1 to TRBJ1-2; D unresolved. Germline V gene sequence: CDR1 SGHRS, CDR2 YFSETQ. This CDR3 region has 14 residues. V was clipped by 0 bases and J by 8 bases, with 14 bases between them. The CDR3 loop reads CASSLAPVGRGYTF. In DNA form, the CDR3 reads TGCGCCAGCAGCTTGGCCCCCGTCGGTCGGGGCTACACCTTC.

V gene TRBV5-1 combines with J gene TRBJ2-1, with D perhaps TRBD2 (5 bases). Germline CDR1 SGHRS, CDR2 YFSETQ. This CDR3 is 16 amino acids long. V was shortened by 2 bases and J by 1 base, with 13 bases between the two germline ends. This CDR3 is CASSLAGVWSYNEQFF. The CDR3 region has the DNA TGCGCCAGCAGCTTAGCCGGGGTTTGGTCCTACAATGAGCAGTTCTTC.